These 26 T cell receptor beta chains were sequenced from one sample in a study of OX40 agonist ivuxolimab in advanced cancers. Some clones are missing from TCRdb's copy, which holds only in-frame ones; the method was immunoSEQ multiplex PCR. The sample records roughly 68,000 clones, under 95% being singletons. The material sequenced was CD4+ or CD8+ T cells sorted from blood, taken in a trial of the OX40 agonist ivuxolimab. The receptors here all came from an adult with an advanced solid tumor such as melanoma, head and neck, liver or kidney cancer.

The gene calls are TRBV30 and TRBJ2-5, with a weak D call TRBD1 (6 bases). Germline values: CDR1 GTSNPN, CDR2 SVGIG (reference sequence). CDR3 length: 14 residues. Between the trimmed V and J ends, which lost 3 bases and 3 bases, there was a span of 14 bases. The CDR3 DNA is TGTGCCTGGAGGATTCTGGGGGCTGAAGAGACCCAGTACTTC. Translation: CAWRILGAEETQYF.

V usage is TRBV10-1 and J usage is TRBJ2-2; 9 bases match TRBD1. CDR1 and CDR2 from the germline V gene are WNHNN and SYGVQD (reference sequence). J was trimmed by 7 bases and V by 9 bases; bases with no gene match: 12. CDR3 length equals 15 residues. Here the CDR3 reads CARRHRGRRGGELFF. The CDR3 coding sequence is TGCGCCAGACGCCACAGGGGGCGGAGAGGCGGGGAGCTGTTTTTT.

This rearrangement joins TRBV6-5 to TRBJ1-3; 9 nucleotides agree with TRBD1. Looked up from germline, CDR1 is MNHEY and CDR2 is SVGAGI. After removal of 2 bases from V and 4 bases from J, the junction contained 3 bases not matched to a gene. The CDR3 is made up of 15 amino acids. The CDR3 reads CASSYGTGIGNTIYF. CDR3 nucleotide sequence: TGTGCCAGCAGTTACGGGACAGGGATAGGAAACACCATATATTTT.

CDR3 protein: CASSSGQGNEQFF. The CDR3 DNA reads TGTGCCAGCAGCTCGGGACAGGGGAATGAGCAGTTCTTC. The V call is TRBV5-4, the J call TRBJ2-1; 10 bases align to TRBD1. V trimming: 3 bases; J trimming: 7 bases; junction bases outside the gene matches: 1. Looked up from germline, CDR1 is SGHNT and CDR2 is YYREEE (reference sequence). The CDR3 is 13 amino acids. Variable domain in full (rest from reference TRBV5-4 and TRBJ2-1): ETGVTQSPTHLIKTRGQQVTLRCSSQSGHNTVSWYQQALGQGPQFIFQYYREEENGRGNFPPRFSGLQFPNYSSELNVNALELDDSALYLCASSSGQGNEQFFGPGTRLTVL.

The genes are TRBV10-3 and TRBJ2-5; D tentatively reads TRBD1 or TRBD2 (5 bases each). Per the germline V gene, CDR1 is ENHRY and CDR2 is SYGVKD. The CDR3 has 13 residues. V shed 3 bases and J shed 4 bases, with 9 bases lying between them. DNA for the CDR3: TGTGCCATCAGTGACTCGGGGCGAGAGACCCAGTACTTC. The encoded protein is CAISDSGRETQYF.

The V call is TRBV4-1, the J call TRBJ2-7; the D gene is possibly TRBD2 (6 bases). This CDR3 contains 16 residues. Germline values: CDR1 MGHRA, CDR2 YSYEKL. V lost 0 bases to trimming and J lost 3 bases, with 15 bases between them. CDR3 amino acids: CASSQDLGGTHYEQYF. In nucleotides, the CDR3 is TGCGCCAGCAGCCAAGATTTAGGAGGGACCCACTACGAGCAGTACTTC.

The rearrangement joins TRBV29-1 to TRBJ2-1; TRBD2 is a possible D gene (7 bases). This CDR3 is 13 amino acids long. The germline V gene encodes CDR1 SQVTM and CDR2 ANQGSEA. V lost 5 bases and J 7 bases, leaving 15 bases between the germline ends. The CDR3 reads CSVLGGGRNEQFF. The CDR3 DNA reads as TGCAGCGTTCTCGGGGGCGGGAGAAATGAGCAGTTCTTC.

The V and J genes are TRBV25-1 and TRBJ2-5; a possible D gene is TRBD1 (6 bases). The V and J ends lost 3 bases and 4 bases respectively, with 18 bases between them. The germline V gene has CDR1 MGHDK and CDR2 SYGVNS. The CDR3 extends over 16 amino acids. CDR3 residues: CASSDGAGALVETQYF. DNA of the CDR3: TGTGCCAGCAGTGATGGGGCAGGGGCTTTAGTAGAGACCCAGTACTTC.

This chain uses TRBV5-6 with TRBJ2-1, with D perhaps matching TRBD1 (6 bases). The germline V and J ends were trimmed by 0 bases and 5 bases, with 12 bases remaining between them. CDR3 length: 15 amino acids. CDR1 SGHDT and CDR2 YYEEEE come from the germline V gene. The CDR3 protein is CASSLDRVNDNEQFF. In DNA, the CDR3 is TGTGCCAGCAGCTTGGACAGGGTCAACGACAATGAGCAGTTCTTC. The full variable domain, its missing parts supplied by reference TRBV5-6 and TRBJ2-1, is DAGVTQSPTHLIKTRGQQVTLRCSPKSGHDTVSWYQQALGQGPQFIFQYYEEEERQRGNFPDRFSGHQFPNYSSELNVNALLLGDSALYLCASSLDRVNDNEQFFGPGTRLTVL.

Written as DNA, the CDR3 is TGTGCCAGCAGTTTTATCGACTCTGGAAACACCATATATTTT. This codes for CASSFIDSGNTIYF. The chain recombines TRBV25-1 with TRBJ1-3; D unclear. This CDR3 is 14 amino acids long. CDR1 and CDR2 from the germline V gene are MGHDK and SYGVNS. V lost 5 bases and J 0 bases, leaving 8 bases between the germline ends. Full variable domain (rest looked up from reference TRBV25-1 and TRBJ1-3): EADIYQTPRYLVIGTGKKITLECSQTMGHDKMYWYQQDPGMELHLIHYSYGVNSTEKGDLSSESTVSRIRTEHFPLTLESARPSHTSQYLCASSFIDSGNTIYFGEGSWLTVV.

V and J are TRBV30 and TRBJ1-5, with TRBD1 as a possible D gene (5 bases). The ends were cut back, 2 bases at V and 11 bases at J, with 22 bases in the middle. The CDR3 covers 15 residues. Germline V gene data show CDR1 as GTSNPN and CDR2 as SVGIG (reference sequence). The chain's CDR3 is CAWSSAAGPSLTQHF. CDR3 coding DNA: TGTGCCTGGAGTAGTGCGGCGGGGCCAAGCTTGACCCAGCATTTT.

The V call is TRBV7-8, the J call TRBJ2-1, with 10 bases fitting TRBD2. V dropped 0 bases and J dropped 4; count of bases not matched to a gene: 3. The CDR3 contains 16 residues. Germline CDR1 SGHVS, CDR2 FQNEAQ. CDR3: CASSLARLAGYNEQFF. The CDR3 coding sequence is TGTGCCAGCAGCTTAGCGAGACTAGCGGGTTACAATGAGCAGTTCTTC. The complete variable domain, with remaining parts taken from reference TRBV7-8 and TRBJ2-1, reads GAGVSQSPRYKVAKRGQDVALRCDPISGHVSLFWYQQALGQGPEFLTYFQNEAQLDKSGLPSDRFFAERPEGSVSTLKIQRTQQEDSAVYLCASSLARLAGYNEQFFGPGTRLTVL.

This clone was observed a single time. The CDR3 region is CASSPGSPNTEAFF. In nucleotides, the CDR3 is TGTGCCAGCAGCCCCGGGAGCCCGAACACTGAAGCTTTCTTT. The V gene is TRBV5-5, the J gene TRBJ1-1; D ambiguous. The CDR3 runs 14 residues. Trimming stripped 4 bases from V and 1 base from J, with 11 bases between. Germline V gene lookup returns CDR1 SGHKS and CDR2 YYEKEE (reference sequence).

The chain carries TRBV19 and TRBJ1-5; possible D gene TRBD1, 6 bases. V lost 5 bases to trimming and J lost 3 bases, with 8 bases between them. This CDR3 has 13 residues. Per germline, CDR1 LNHDA and CDR2 SQIVND (reference sequence). DNA for the CDR3: TGTGCCAGTAGTCAGGGGCTCAATCAGCCCCAGCATTTT. This encodes CASSQGLNQPQHF. The entire variable domain, with the rest obtained from reference TRBV19 and TRBJ1-5, is as follows: DGGITQSPKYLFRKEGQNVTLSCEQNLNHDAMYWYRQDPGQGLRLIYYSQIVNDFQKGDIAEGYSVSREKKESFPLTVTSAQKNPTAFYLCASSQGLNQPQHFGDGTRLSIL.

The rearrangement links TRBV4-2 to TRBJ2-5, with TRBD2 as a possible D gene (7 bases). Trimming left V 4 bases short and J 5 bases short, with 23 bases between. Germline assignment: CDR1 LGHNA and CDR2 YNFKEQ. The CDR3 spans 17 residues. The chain's CDR3 is CASSPTPGGGPDETQYF. In DNA form, the CDR3 reads TGTGCCAGCAGCCCAACCCCTGGGGGGGGGCCTGACGAGACCCAGTACTTC.

The rearrangement joins TRBV5-1 to TRBJ2-3; 7 bases align to TRBD1. CDR1 is SGHRS, CDR2 YFSETQ, per germline. This CDR3 region has 14 residues. J lost 2 bases, V lost 4 bases, and 4 bases had no gene match. The CDR3 region is CASSEGQVTDTQYF. Here the CDR3 DNA reads TGCGCCAGCAGCGAAGGACAGGTCACAGATACGCAGTATTTT.

The genes are TRBV2 and TRBJ1-6; D gene unclear. Germline CDR1 and CDR2: SNHLY and FYNNEI. The CDR3 contains 15 residues. Between the trimmed V and J ends, which lost 2 bases and 7 bases, there was a span of 12 bases. The CDR3 nucleotides read TGTGCCAGCAGTGAACGTCCGGCCGGCAATTCACCCCTCCACTTT. It codes for CASSERPAGNSPLHF.

This clone was counted a single time. The rearrangement joins TRBV7-9 to TRBJ2-5, with TRBD2 matching 12 bases. Germline-derived CDR1 and CDR2 are SEHNR and FQNEAQ (reference sequence). The CDR3 runs to 18 residues. V shed 1 base and J 5 bases; nucleotides not matched to a gene: 11. CDR3 sequence reads: CASSLDLLAGGPSETQYF. CDR3 sequence (DNA): TGTGCCAGCAGCTTAGATCTCCTAGCGGGAGGGCCGAGTGAGACCCAGTACTTC.

The chain employs TRBV5-6 and TRBJ1-3, with 11 bases fitting TRBD1. Germline V gene lookup returns CDR1 SGHDT and CDR2 YYEEEE. The V gene end was trimmed by 2 bases and the J gene end by 8 bases; junction bases not matched to a gene: 9. The CDR3 sequence is 16 residues long. CDR3 bases: TGTGCCAGCAGCTTTGTTGGACAGGGGGCTATTGACACCATATATTTT. As protein: CASSFVGQGAIDTIYF.

The chain carries TRBV18 and TRBJ2-7, with TRBD2 matching over 9 bases. Germline trimming cut 2 bases from V and 2 bases from J; bases unmatched to any gene: 4. This CDR3 is built from 15 residues. Germline V gives CDR1 KGHSH, CDR2 LQKENI. The CDR3: CASSPGAGGPYEQYF. The CDR3 DNA follows: TGTGCCAGCTCACCAGGGGCGGGAGGGCCCTACGAGCAGTACTTC.

This sequence joins TRBV5-1 and TRBJ2-3; TRBD2 matches 8 bases. The junction had 2 bases not matched to a gene; V was cut back by 3 bases and J by 2 bases. This CDR3 is built from 14 residues. The germline V gene has CDR1 SGHRS and CDR2 YFSETQ. CDR3 sequence: CASSSLAVTDTQYF. The DNA of the CDR3 is TGCGCCAGCAGCTCACTAGCGGTCACAGATACGCAGTATTTT.

The sample holds a few counts of this clone. The V gene is TRBV2, the J gene TRBJ1-5; no clear D. V was pared by 4 bases and J by 1 base, with 5 bases between. The germline gives CDR1 SNHLY, CDR2 FYNNEI. CDR3 length: 13 amino acids. CDR3 in amino acids: CASSVQSNQPQHF. CDR3 coding DNA: TGTGCCAGCAGTGTACAGAGCAATCAGCCCCAGCATTTT.

The rearrangement uses TRBV6-6 and TRBJ1-3; TRBD1 agrees at 8 bases. Germline loops: CDR1 MNHNY, CDR2 SVGAGI (reference sequence). CDR3 length: 14 residues. V lost 7 bases to trimming and J lost 3 bases; unmatched junction nucleotides: 5. DNA for the CDR3: TGTGCCAGCACCACAGGGGGAAGTGGAAACACCATATATTTT. This codes for CASTTGGSGNTIYF.

This rearrangement joins TRBV5-6 to TRBJ2-4; TRBD1 matches 9 bases. There are 11 residues in the CDR3. Germline V gives CDR1 SGHDT, CDR2 YYEEEE. The ends lost 4 bases at V and 15 bases at J; junction bases unmatched: 5. CDR3 in DNA: TGTGCCAGCAGCCGGGACAGGGTGAGGTACTTC. As protein: CASSRDRVRYF.

The rearrangement joins TRBV6-1 to TRBJ2-1; no clear D. Trimming removed 6 bases from V and 0 bases from J, with 6 bases in between. The CDR3 has 13 residues. The germline V gene has CDR1 MNHNS and CDR2 SASEGT. The CDR3: CASRQSSYNEQFF. In nucleotides, the CDR3 is TGTGCCAGCAGGCAGAGCTCCTACAATGAGCAGTTCTTC.

This clone was seen just once. The chain combines TRBV30 with TRBJ1-2, with D unresolved. The CDR3 loop spans 12 amino acids. The germline CDR1 and CDR2 sequences are GTSNPN and SVGIG (reference sequence). V lost 2 bases, J lost 6 bases, and 10 bases lay in between. Here the CDR3 DNA reads TGTGCCTGGAGTCCTACCTCTCATGGCTACACCTTC. It codes for CAWSPTSHGYTF.